This T cell receptor beta chain was identified in a study of blood T cell repertoires in COVID-19 (dated by TCRdb to the early 2020s). About the investigation overall: The collaborator samples originated in the United States, Italy and Spain and spanned the acute and convalescent phases of COVID-19. Where available, HLA class I and class II types were taken from metadata supplied by the sample provider and were not determined by assay-based typing. The dataset comprised deeply sampled blood TCRbeta repertoires from subjects exposed to, actively infected with, or recovered from COVID-19. The material from the prospective study consisted of cDNA or gDNA derived from T cells, B-cell-depleted T cells, or PBMCs. The samples were drawn from the first 160 participants of the ongoing ImmuneRACE study and from about 1,200 subjects provided by 6 global collaborators. The repertoires were made available in a free public database intended to serve as a resource for research on the immune response to SARS-CoV-2. Sample metadata almost always included a de-identified subject ID, COVID-19 status, age in years and sex. The paper as a whole reports these results and caveats: The amount of clinical and demographic metadata varied by source and participant and was provided uncurated.

Each collaborating institution followed its own protocols to collect whole blood in K2EDTA tubes. For TCRbeta analysis, collaborators shipped samples as frozen whole blood, isolated PBMCs, or DNA extracted from either of those sample types. TCRbeta CDR3 regions were amplified from genomic DNA using the immunoSEQ Assay, a bias-controlled multiplex PCR. The paper's processing steps were these. Within the assay, amplification of reference gene primers was used to estimate how many nucleated cells each sample contained. To quantify the absolute abundance of each unique TCRbeta CDR3 rearrangement, sequence reads were collapsed and filtered. For each sample, productive Simpson clonality was calculated as the square root of Simpson's diversity index over productive rearrangements. The source is immuneACCESS, and TCRdb retained only in-frame sequences with V and J called. Part of the clones is not carried over; for the studies checked, unresolved V genes explain less than half of this, and the remainder is unexplained. V, J and clone size are taken as reported in that table, and D and trimming were inferred from the DNA itself. Counted in this sample were tens of thousands of clones; roughly 91% of them appeared once. The biggest ten clones account for approximately 1.6% of the sample.

The CDR3 spans 18 residues, from the cysteine through the phenylalanine. Only the CDR3 DNA stays, 54 bases, in frame from base 1. Reading the germline V gene gives CDR1 SGHTA and CDR2 FQGTGA. Trimmed from V: 5 bases; trimmed from J: 2 bases; junction bases lacking a gene match: 13. On this clone: There is no known antigen for this receptor. The input lacks base qualities; no much larger clone sits a single base away.

This receptor was obtained from a human donor in a cohort sampled during active COVID-19. The sequenced sample was peripheral blood. The sequence links TRBV7-3 to TRBJ2-1, and 9 junction bases match TRBD1. The DNA sequence is TGTGCCAGCAGCCTCAAGGGGACAGGGCGCTTAACCTACAATGAGCAGTTCTTC. The resulting protein is CASSLKGTGRLTYNEQFF.